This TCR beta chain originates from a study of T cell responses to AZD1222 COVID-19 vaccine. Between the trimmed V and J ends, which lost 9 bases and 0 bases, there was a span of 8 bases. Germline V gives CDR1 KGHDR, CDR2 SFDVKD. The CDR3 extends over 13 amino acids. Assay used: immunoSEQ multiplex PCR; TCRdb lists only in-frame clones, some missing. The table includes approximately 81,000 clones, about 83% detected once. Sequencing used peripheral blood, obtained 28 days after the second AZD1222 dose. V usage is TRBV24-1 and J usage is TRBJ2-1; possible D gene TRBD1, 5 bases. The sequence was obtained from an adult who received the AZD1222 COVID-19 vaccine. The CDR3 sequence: CATEDSSYNEQFF. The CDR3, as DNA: TGTGCCACCGAAGACAGCTCCTACAATGAGCAGTTCTTC.